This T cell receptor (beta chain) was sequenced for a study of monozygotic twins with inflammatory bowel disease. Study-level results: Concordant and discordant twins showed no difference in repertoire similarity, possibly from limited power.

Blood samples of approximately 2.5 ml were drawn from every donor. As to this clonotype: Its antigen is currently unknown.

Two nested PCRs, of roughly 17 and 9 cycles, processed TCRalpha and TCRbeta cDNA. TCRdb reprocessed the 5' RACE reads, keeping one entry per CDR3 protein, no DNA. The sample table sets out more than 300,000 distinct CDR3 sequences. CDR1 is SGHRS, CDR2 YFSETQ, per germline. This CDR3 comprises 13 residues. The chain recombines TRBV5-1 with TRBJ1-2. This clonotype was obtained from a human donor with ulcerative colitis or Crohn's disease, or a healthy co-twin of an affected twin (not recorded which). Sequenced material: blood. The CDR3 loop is CASSLVWDDGYTF.